This paragraph reports one T cell receptor beta chain. Its antigen specificity is not known. No clone much larger than this one lies a single base away; base qualities are absent. Participants in the prospective study were aged roughly 18 to 95 years, lived in about two dozen United States geographic areas, and enrolled through a virtual design. In the prospective study, cohorts were assigned on the basis of participant-reported clinical history obtained from a screening survey and a study questionnaire. Recovered participants in ImmuneRACE Cohort 3 were defined as having two consecutive negative NP/OP PCR tests, clearance from a healthcare professional, or resolution of symptoms. In the prospective study, whole blood, serum and a nasopharyngeal or oropharyngeal swab were collected from each participant by mobile phlebotomists. Additional blood draws and questionnaires over an approximately two-month period could optionally be provided by prospective study participants. Before DNA extraction, prospective study blood samples were shipped either frozen or at room temperature.

Trimming at the junction amounts to 6 bases on V and 0 bases on J, and the germline ends lie 14 bases apart. Reading from cysteine to phenylalanine, the CDR3 counts 15 amino acids. Only the CDR3 DNA stays, 45 bases, in frame from base 1. The germline V gene encodes CDR1 MDHEN and CDR2 SYDVKM. TCRbeta CDR3 regions were amplified from genomic DNA using the immunoSEQ Assay, a bias-controlled multiplex PCR. The authors' pipeline ran thus. Nucleated cell counts per sample were estimated from amplification of reference gene primers within the assay. Sequence reads were collapsed and filtered to measure the absolute abundance of every unique TCRbeta CDR3 rearrangement. For each sample, productive Simpson clonality was calculated as the square root of Simpson's diversity index over productive rearrangements. Here the immuneACCESS table is served through TCRdb, limited to in-frame sequences with V and J called. Missing clones are a known gap in these copies; in checked studies unresolved V genes cover under half, and the rest lacks a known reason. That table supplies the V and J calls and clone size; D and trimming were determined from the DNA. For this sample the table gives 250,000 to 300,000 clones, of which roughly 90% were detected only once. The ten largest clones represent around 0.9% of the sample.

This record belongs to a study of blood T cell repertoires in COVID-19 (dated by TCRdb to 2018 to 2021). With regard to the full study: Collaborator samples came from the United States, Italy and Spain and covered acute and convalescent phases of COVID-19. The material from the prospective study consisted of cDNA or gDNA derived from T cells, B-cell-depleted T cells, or PBMCs. Deeply sampled blood TCRbeta repertoires from subjects exposed to, actively infected with, or recovered from COVID-19 were included in the dataset. The repertoires were released in a freely available public database intended as a resource for research on the immune response to SARS-CoV-2. The samples were drawn from the first 160 participants of the ongoing ImmuneRACE study and from some 1,300 subjects provided by 6 global collaborators. Nearly every sample came with metadata listing a de-identified subject ID, COVID-19 status, age in years and sex. Where available, HLA class I and class II types were taken from metadata supplied by the sample provider and were not determined by assay-based typing. Overall study results and their limits: Clinical and demographic metadata were provided uncurated, with the amount varying by source and participant.

Recombination connected TRBV28 to TRBJ1-2, with TRBD1 as a weak D call on 5 bases. The sequenced sample was PBMCs or T cells enriched from blood (not recorded which). This sequence originates from a woman younger than 45 who had recovered from COVID-19. The bases are TGTGCCAGCAGGACAGAAAGTGGAGCTAACTATGGCTACACCTTC. This gives the protein CASRTESGANYGYTF.